One sample yielded the 8 T cell receptor beta chains listed below, sequenced in a study of shared clonotypes between healthy human individuals. Sequencing was performed with immunoSEQ multiplex PCR; in TCRdb, only in-frame clones are kept and a portion is missing. This table has over a million clones, about 80% appearing once. Input material: memory CD4+ T cells from PBMCs. The subset was: CD45RA-negative fraction. These receptor sequences come from a man younger than 35 in good health. Some clones in this sample may be carry-over from other donors' samples.

CDR3 loop: CASNKDRNTEAFF. CDR3 coding DNA: TGTGCCAGCAACAAGGACAGAAACACTGAAGCTTTCTTT. The chain couples TRBV11-1 to TRBJ1-1; the D gene is possibly TRBD1 (6 bases). This CDR3 has 13 amino acids. Per germline, CDR1 SGHAT and CDR2 FQDESV (reference sequence). With 7 bases removed from V and 2 bases from J, the gap between germline ends came to 11 bases.

To note about this clone: An end of the junction does not agree with germline; a read error may underlie this. The chain combines TRBV5-4 with TRBJ2-7; 10 bases are a match to TRBD2. The CDR3 contains 15 residues. Germline V lookup: CDR1 SGHNT, CDR2 YYREEE (reference sequence). In DNA form, the CDR3 reads TGCGCCAGCAGCCTTTGGGCCCTAGCGGGAGCCGAGCAGTACTTC. Its translation is CASSLWALAGAEQYF.

The rearrangement joins TRBV6-5 to TRBJ2-2; the D gene is possibly TRBD2 (5 bases). The CDR3 is 15 residues long. Between the trimmed V and J ends, which lost 6 bases and 6 bases, there was a span of 17 bases. CDR1 is MNHEY and CDR2 is SVGAGI in the germline V gene. CDR3 protein: CASSEGVFIPGELFF. The DNA for the CDR3 is TGTGCCAGCAGCGAGGGAGTGTTTATCCCCGGGGAGCTGTTTTTT.

Notes on this clone: Within the sample, other DNA sequences also encode this same CDR3. The genes are TRBV5-1 and TRBJ1-4; D remains unclear. This CDR3 has 15 amino acids. Trimming shortened V by 3 bases and J by 0 bases, and 9 bases separated the two germline ends. The V gene's germline CDR1 is SGHRS and CDR2 YFSETQ. The CDR3 spells CASSSGRTTNEKLFF. In DNA, the CDR3 is TGCGCCAGCAGCTCCGGGAGGACAACTAATGAAAAACTGTTTTTT.

The J gene is TRBJ2-2, the V gene TRBV5-4; 10 bases are a match to TRBD2. The CDR3 extends over 19 amino acids. V lost 0 bases, J lost 1 base, and 9 bases stayed unmatched. The germline V gene encodes CDR1 SGHNT and CDR2 YYREEE (reference sequence). The CDR3 DNA reads TGTGCCAGCAGCTTGGGCCTAGCGGGAGCTGGACGGAACACCGGGGAGCTGTTTTTT. This encodes CASSLGLAGAGRNTGELFF.

The V call is TRBV6-4, the J call TRBJ1-1; tentatively, D is TRBD1 (6 bases). Germline V gene sequence: CDR1 MRHNA, CDR2 SNTAGT. Trimming stripped 5 bases from V and 3 bases from J, with 10 bases between. The CDR3 is 13 amino acids. CDR3 loop: CASSTGPHTEAFF. CDR3 nucleotide sequence: TGTGCCAGCAGTACAGGGCCGCACACTGAAGCTTTCTTT.

The chain links TRBV28 to TRBJ1-2, with D perhaps TRBD1 (6 bases). This CDR3 spans 14 amino acids. Germline lookup yields CDR1 MDHEN and CDR2 SYDVKM. Deletions cut 5 bases from V and 8 bases from J, with 18 bases between. This CDR3 is CASSPPRGPGGYTF. In DNA form, the CDR3 reads TGTGCCAGCAGTCCTCCACGGGGGCCGGGAGGCTACACCTTC.

This clone was counted between two and nine times. The V call is TRBV20-1, the J call TRBJ1-1; D not resolved. The CDR3 extends over 10 amino acids. Per the germline V gene, CDR1 is DFQATT and CDR2 is SNEGSKA (reference sequence). Trimming cost V 7 bases and J 11 bases, with 14 bases left between them. The CDR3 here is CSVYSSGAFF. Here the CDR3 DNA reads TGCAGTGTCTATTCGTCGGGGGCTTTCTTT.